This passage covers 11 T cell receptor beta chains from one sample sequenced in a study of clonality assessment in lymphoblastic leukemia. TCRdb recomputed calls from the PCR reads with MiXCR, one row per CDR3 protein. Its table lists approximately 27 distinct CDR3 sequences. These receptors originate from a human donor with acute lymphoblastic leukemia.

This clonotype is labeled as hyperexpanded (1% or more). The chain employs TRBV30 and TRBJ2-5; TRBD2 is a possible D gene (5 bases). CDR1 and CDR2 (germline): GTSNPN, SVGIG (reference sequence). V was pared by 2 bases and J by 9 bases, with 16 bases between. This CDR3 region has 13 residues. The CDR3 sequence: CAWSPGPSGAQYF. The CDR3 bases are TGTGCCTGGAGTCCCGGCCCCTCCGGGGCCCAGTACTTC.

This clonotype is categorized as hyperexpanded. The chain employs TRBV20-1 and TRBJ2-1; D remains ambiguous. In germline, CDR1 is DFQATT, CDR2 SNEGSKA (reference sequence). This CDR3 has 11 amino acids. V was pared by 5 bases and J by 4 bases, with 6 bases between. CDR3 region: CSAPVYNEQFF. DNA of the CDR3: TGCAGTGCTCCGGTTTACAATGAGCAGTTCTTC.

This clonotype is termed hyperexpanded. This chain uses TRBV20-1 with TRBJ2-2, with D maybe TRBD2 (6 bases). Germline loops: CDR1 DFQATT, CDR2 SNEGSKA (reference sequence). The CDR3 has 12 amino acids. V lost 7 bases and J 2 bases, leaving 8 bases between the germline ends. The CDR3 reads CSVAANTGELFF. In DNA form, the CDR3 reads TGCAGTGTAGCGGCCAACACCGGGGAGCTGTTTTTT.

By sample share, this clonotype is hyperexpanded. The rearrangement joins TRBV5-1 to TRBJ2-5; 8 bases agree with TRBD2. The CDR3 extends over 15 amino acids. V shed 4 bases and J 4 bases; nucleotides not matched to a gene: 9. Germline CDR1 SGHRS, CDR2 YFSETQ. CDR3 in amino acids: CASSPNGGAVETQYF. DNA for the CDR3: TGCGCCAGCAGCCCGAACGGGGGGGCAGTAGAGACCCAGTACTTC.

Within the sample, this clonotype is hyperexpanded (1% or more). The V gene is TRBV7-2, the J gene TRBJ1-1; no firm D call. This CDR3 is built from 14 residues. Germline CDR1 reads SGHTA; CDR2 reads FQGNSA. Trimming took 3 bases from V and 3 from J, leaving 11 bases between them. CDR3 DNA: TGTGCCAGCAGCTTTTATGGTCCCGACACTGAAGCTTTCTTT. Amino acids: CASSFYGPDTEAFF.

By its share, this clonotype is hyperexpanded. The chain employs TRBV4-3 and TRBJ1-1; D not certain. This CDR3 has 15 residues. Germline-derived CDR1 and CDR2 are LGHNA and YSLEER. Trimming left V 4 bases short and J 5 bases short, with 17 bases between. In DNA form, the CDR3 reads TGCGCCAGCAGCCCCCACCCGACGGTTCGGACTGAAGCTTTCTTT. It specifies CASSPHPTVRTEAFF.

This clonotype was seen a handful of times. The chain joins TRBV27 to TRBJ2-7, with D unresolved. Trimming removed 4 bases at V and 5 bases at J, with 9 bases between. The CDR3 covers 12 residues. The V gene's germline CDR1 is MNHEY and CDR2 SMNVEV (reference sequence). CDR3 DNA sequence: TGTGCCAGCAGTTCTCAGGAACACGAGCAGTACTTC. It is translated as CASSSQEHEQYF.

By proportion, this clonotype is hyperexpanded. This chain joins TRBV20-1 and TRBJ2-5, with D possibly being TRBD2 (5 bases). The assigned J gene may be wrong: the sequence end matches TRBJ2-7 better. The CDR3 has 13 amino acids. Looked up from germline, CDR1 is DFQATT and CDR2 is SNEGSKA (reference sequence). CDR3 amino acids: CSASSVRDYEQYF. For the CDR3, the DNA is TGCAGTGCTAGTAGCGTACGGGACTACGAGCAGTACTTC.

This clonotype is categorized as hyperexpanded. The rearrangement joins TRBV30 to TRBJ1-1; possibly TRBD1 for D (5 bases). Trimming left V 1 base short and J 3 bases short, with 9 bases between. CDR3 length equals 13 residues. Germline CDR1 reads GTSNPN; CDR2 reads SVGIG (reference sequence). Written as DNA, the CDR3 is TGTGCCTGGAGTGAGGGGTCCCACACTGAAGCTTTCTTT. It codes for CAWSEGSHTEAFF.

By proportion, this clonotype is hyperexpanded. CDR3 nucleotides: TGCGCCAGCCAAACAACTCGGGGGGGCCCAAACACCGGGGAGCTGTTTTTT. Protein product: CASQTTRGGPNTGELFF. The chain is built from TRBV5-1 and TRBJ2-2; 8 bases line up with TRBD2. CDR1 is SGHRS, CDR2 YFSETQ, per germline. V lost 7 bases to trimming and J lost 2 bases; unmatched junction nucleotides: 13. The CDR3 is 17 amino acids.

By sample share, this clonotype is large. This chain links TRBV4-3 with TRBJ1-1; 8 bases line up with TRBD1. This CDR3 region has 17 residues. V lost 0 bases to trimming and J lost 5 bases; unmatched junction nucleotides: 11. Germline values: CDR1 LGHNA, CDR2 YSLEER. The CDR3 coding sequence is TGCGCCAGCAGCCAAGATTGGGGCAGGGGGCGCGGTACTGAAGCTTTCTTT. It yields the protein CASSQDWGRGRGTEAFF.